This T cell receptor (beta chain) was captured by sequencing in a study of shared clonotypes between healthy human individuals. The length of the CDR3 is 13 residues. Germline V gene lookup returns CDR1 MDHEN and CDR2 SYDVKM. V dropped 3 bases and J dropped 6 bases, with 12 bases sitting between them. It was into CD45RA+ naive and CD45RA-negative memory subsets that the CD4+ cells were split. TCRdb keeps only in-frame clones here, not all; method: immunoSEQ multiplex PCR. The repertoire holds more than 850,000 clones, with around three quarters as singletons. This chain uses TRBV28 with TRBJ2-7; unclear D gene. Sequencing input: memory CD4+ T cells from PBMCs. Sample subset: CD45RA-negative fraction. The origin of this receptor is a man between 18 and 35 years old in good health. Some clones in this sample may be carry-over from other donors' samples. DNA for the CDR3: TGTGCCAGCAGTTTGGTGGAGTCCGGCGAGCAGTACTTC. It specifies CASSLVESGEQYF.